A selection of T cell receptor beta chains follows, all from one sample in a study of glioma-infiltrating T cells. TCRdb reanalysed the multiplex PCR reads using MiXCR and keeps one entry per CDR3 protein. The sample consists of thousands of distinct CDR3 sequences, about 40% of them appearing once. Specimen: glioma tissue, nonneoplastic brain tissue, or PBMCs (not recorded which). These receptors all come from a human donor with low-grade glioma or glioblastoma, undergoing nonglioma brain surgery, or in good health (not recorded which). CDR3s include the opening cysteine and the closing phenylalanine or tryptophan. The D gene is left open where the match is weak. Size is stated for part of the rows, as once, few or many counts, or as a class when the clone is expanded.

>TRBJ2-6|TRBV6-1|.|14|.
CASSDSSWANVLTF
TGTGCCAGCAGTGACAGCTCTTGGGCCAACGTCTTGACTTTC
>TRBJ2-1|TRBV15|once|12|.
CATSRENDKKFF
TGTGCCACCAGCAGAGAGAATGATAAGAAGTTCTTC
>TRBJ2-7|TRBV6-1|large|13|TRBD1
CASSRDRGIEQYF
TGTGCCAGCAGCCGGGACAGGGGGATCGAGCAGTACTTC
>TRBJ1-6|TRBV7-6|.|14|TRBD1
CAGRSGTVDSPLHF
TGTGCCGGCAGATCCGGGACAGTTGATTCACCCCTCCACTTT
>TRBJ1-2|TRBV4-3|many|16|.
CASSQVNRFLVYGYTF
TGCGCCAGCAGCCAAGTCAACAGGTTTCTCGTCTATGGCTACACCTTC
>TRBJ2-7|TRBV5-4|.|13|.
CASSLGTTYEQYF
TGTGCCAGCAGCTTGGGGACAACTTACGAGCAGTACTTC
>TRBJ2-3|TRBV9|.|16|TRBD2
CASGRLAGDRTDTQYF
TGTGCCAGCGGCCGACTAGCGGGGGATCGCACAGATACACAGTATTTT
>TRBJ2-6|TRBV6-1|.|11|.
CDSSGANVLTF
TGTGACAGCTCTGGGGCCAACGTCCTGACTTTC
>TRBJ2-5|TRBV14|.|18|TRBD2
CASSQVHGLAGVGETQYF
TGTGCCAGCAGCCAAGTGCACGGACTAGCGGGAGTAGGGGAGACCCAGTACTTC
>TRBJ2-5|TRBV29-1|many|9|.
CSVGETQYF
TGCAGCGTTGGAGAGACCCAGTACTTC
>TRBJ2-2|TRBV10-3|.|14|.
CAISRGTNTGELFF
TGTGCCATCAGTAGGGGGACTAATACCGGGGAGCTGTTTTTT
>TRBJ1-6|TRBV9|many|14|.
CASSVGSWGSPLHF
TGTGCCAGCAGCGTAGGAAGCTGGGGGTCACCCCTCCACTTT
>TRBJ1-6|TRBV4-1|.|15|.
CASSEVGLPNPPLHF
TGCGCCAGCAGCGAAGTTGGACTGCCTAATCCACCCCTCCACTTT
>TRBJ2-3|TRBV5-6|.|16|TRBD1
CASSHRGTGSTDTQYF
TGTGCCAGCAGCCACCGAGGGACAGGGAGCACAGATACGCAGTATTTT
>TRBJ1-3|TRBV5-1|.|16|.
CASSLAGSDSVNTIYF
TGCGCCAGCAGCTTGGCAGGATCCGACTCTGTAAACACCATATATTTT
>TRBJ2-7|TRBV20-1|many|15|TRBD2
CSARNPSGGGYEQYF
TGCAGTGCTAGAAATCCTAGCGGGGGAGGCTACGAGCAGTACTTC
>TRBJ1-6|TRBV7-2|many|16|.
CASSLYGGDTDSPLHF
TGTGCCAGCAGCTTATATGGTGGGGACACCGATTCACCCCTCCACTTT
>TRBJ1-5|TRBV15|.|12|.
CAASGINQPQHF
TGTGCCGCCTCGGGTATAAATCAGCCCCAGCATTTT
>TRBJ2-7|TRBV6-2/TRBV6-3|medium-sized|15|.
CASSYHRQDSYEQYF
TGTGCCAGCAGTTATCATCGACAGGATTCCTACGAGCAGTACTTC
>TRBJ1-2|TRBV10-2|.|18|TRBD1
CASSESPGTGGEGYGYTF
TGCGCCAGCAGTGAGTCTCCAGGGACAGGGGGCGAGGGCTATGGCTACACCTTC
>TRBJ1-3|TRBV7-2|.|15|.
CASSSAGLAGNTIYF
TGTGCCAGCAGCTCAGCAGGTTTGGCTGGAAACACCATATATTTT
>TRBJ2-1|TRBV2|medium-sized|11|.
CAREGHNEQFF
TGTGCCCGAGAAGGCCACAATGAGCAGTTCTTC
>TRBJ1-2|TRBV27|medium-sized|16|.
CATRPGSLPPLYGYTF
TGTGCCACTCGCCCAGGGTCCCTCCCTCCCCTTTATGGCTACACCTTC
>TRBJ2-2|TRBV29-1|few|15|TRBD2
CSVEPSGGASGELFF
TGCAGCGTTGAACCGAGCGGGGGGGCGAGCGGGGAGCTGTTTTTT
>TRBJ1-3|TRBV7-9|many|14|.
CASSLGGSGNTIYF
TGTGCCAGCAGCTTAGGAGGATCTGGAAACACCATATATTTT
>TRBJ1-5|TRBV20-1|.|14|.
CSAQGELSNKPQHF
TGCAGTGCTCAAGGGGAACTGAGCAATAAGCCCCAGCATTTT
>TRBJ1-1|TRBV25-1|once|16|.
CACSARDPQGNTEAFF
.
>TRBJ2-1|TRBV11-2|.|15|TRBD1
CASSLDSAGGDEQFF
TGTGCCAGCAGCTTAGATTCCGCAGGGGGCGATGAGCAGTTCTTC
>TRBJ1-5|TRBV10-2|many|16|.
CASSESPGNSLGPQHF
TGCGCCAGCAGTGAGTCCCCCGGGAATTCTTTGGGGCCCCAGCATTTT
>TRBJ1-5|TRBV27|once|13|TRBD1
CARGQGGYQPQHF
TGTGCTAGAGGACAGGGGGGATATCAGCCCCAGCATTTT
>TRBJ2-3|TRBV7-9|many|16|TRBD1
CASSLGQGADTDTQYF
TGTGCCAGCAGCCTGGGACAGGGGGCGGACACAGATACGCAGTATTTT
>TRBJ1-1|TRBV27|large|16|.
CASGRNEMLMNTEAFF
TGTGCCAGCGGGAGAAACGAGATGCTCATGAACACTGAAGCTTTCTTT
>TRBJ1-3|TRBV28|medium-sized|16|TRBD1
CASSFYGRGRRNTIYF
TGTGCCAGCAGTTTTTATGGGAGGGGGCGAAGAAACACCATATATTTT
>TRBJ2-1|TRBV5-5|many|13|.
CASSLPENNEQFF
TGTGCCAGCAGCTTGCCAGAAAACAATGAGCAGTTCTTC
>TRBJ2-7|TRBV6-1|medium-sized|13|.
CASSEWVEGEQYF
TGTGCCAGCAGTGAATGGGTGGAGGGCGAGCAGTACTTC
>TRBJ2-5|TRBV24-1|medium-sized|13|.
CATSEQGRETQYF
TGTGCCACCAGCGAGCAGGGTCGAGAGACCCAGTACTTC
>TRBJ2-1|TRBV20-1|.|14|TRBD1
CSASRGHYYSEQFF
TGCAGTGCTAGTAGGGGGCACTACTACAGTGAGCAGTTCTTC
>TRBJ2-1|TRBV6-2/TRBV6-3|.|16|.
CASSYSSGIPSNEQFF
TGTGCCAGCAGTTACTCGAGCGGCATACCATCCAATGAGCAGTTCTTC
>TRBJ2-1|TRBV7-2|.|16|.
CASTFGGGTVGNEEFF
.
>TRBJ2-7|TRBV25-1|.|14|.
CASSAEAELYRQYF
TGTGCCAGCAGTGCCGAGGCAGAGCTCTACAGGCAGTACTTC
>TRBJ1-6|TRBV27|once|14|TRBD1
CASSFSGGDSPLHF
TGTGCCAGCAGTTTTTCAGGGGGTGATTCACCCCTCCACTTT
>TRBJ2-5|TRBV29-1|.|14|.
CSVELGKGGETQYF
TGCAGCGTTGAATTGGGGAAAGGGGGAGAGACCCAGTACTTC
>TRBJ2-1|TRBV25-1|few|11|.
CASAAGDEQFF
TGTGCCAGCGCCGCAGGGGACGAGCAGTTCTTC
>TRBJ1-5|TRBV10-2|.|16|.
CASSESPGNSNPTQHF
TGCGCCAGCAGTGAGTCTCCAGGGAATAGCAATCCGACACAGCATTTT
>TRBJ2-5|TRBV6-1|medium-sized|14|TRBD1
CASKPLDRAETQYF
TGTGCCAGCAAACCTCTGGACAGGGCCGAGACCCAGTACTTC
>TRBJ2-7|TRBV28|.|13|.
CASSPLTLCEQYF
TGTGCCAGCAGTCCTCTAACCCTCTGCGAGCAGTACTTC
>TRBJ2-1|TRBV28|.|14|TRBD2
CASSFCLAGDEQLF
TGTGCCAGCAGTTTTTGCTTAGCGGGAGATGAGCAGTTATTC
>TRBJ2-7|TRBV20-1|.|17|TRBD2
CSAPDGTSVGDPNEQYF
TGCAGTGCTCCAGATGGGACTAGCGTGGGGGACCCTAACGAGCAGTACTTC
>TRBJ2-2|TRBV29-1|.|15|.
CSVGDGRDGTGELFF
TGCAGCGTTGGGGATGGCAGGGATGGCACCGGGGAGCTGTTTTTT
>TRBJ1-4|TRBV6-1|medium-sized|18|TRBD1
CASSEAGTGIVANEKLFF
TGTGCCAGCAGTGAAGCAGGGACAGGGATAGTGGCTAATGAAAAACTGTTTTTT
>TRBJ1-5|TRBV18|many|13|.
CASSLGFNQPQHF
TGTGCCAGCTCATTGGGTTTCAATCAGCCCCAGCATTTT
>TRBJ1-5|TRBV12-3/TRBV12-4|few|16|TRBD1
CASSLNRGESNQPQHF
TGTGCCAGCAGTTTAAACAGGGGAGAAAGCAATCAGCCCCAGCATTTT
>TRBJ2-1|TRBV20-1|.|12|TRBD2
CSAHELSGRKVF
TGCAGTGCGCATGAACTTAGCGGGAGGAAGGTCTTC
>TRBJ2-1|TRBV7-2|.|12|.
CASRTGAGEQFF
TGTGCCAGCAGGACTGGCGCGGGAGAGCAGTTCTTC
>TRBJ1-1|TRBV12-3/TRBV12-4|.|15|TRBD1
CASSLQTGGNTEAFF
TGTGCCAGCAGCCTCCAGACAGGGGGAAACACTGAAGCTTTCTTC
>TRBJ1-2|TRBV19|medium-sized|19|.
CASSDIQGKGSPANYGYTF
TGTGCCAGTAGTGACATTCAGGGCAAGGGCTCGCCGGCTAACTATGGCTACACCTTC